This T cell receptor beta chain was sequenced in a study of OX40 agonist ivuxolimab in advanced cancers. At the level of the study: The study treated patients with ivuxolimab, an agonistic anti-OX40 (CD134) antibody.

Germline V gene sequence: CDR1 SGHDT, CDR2 YYEEEE. Trimming pared 0 bases from V and 5 bases from J, leaving 8 bases between. The CDR3 totals 13 residues. General study results and limits: More expanded clones were found, on average, in CD8+ than in CD4+ T cells. Relatively little clonal expansion, among the lowest observed, appeared in partial responders at 0.1-3.0 mg/kg.

Profiling relied on immunoSEQ multiplex PCR, and the TCRdb table lists in-frame clones only, not all of them. The sample includes about 69,000 clones, more than 75% of them seen just once. A word on this clone: Antigen unknown.

This clonotype was sampled from an adult with an advanced solid tumor such as melanoma, head and neck, liver or kidney cancer. The chain uses TRBV5-6 and TRBJ1-1, with a tentative D call TRBD1 (6 bases). Sequenced here: CD4+ or CD8+ T cells sorted from blood, sampled in a trial of the OX40 agonist ivuxolimab. The CDR3 DNA follows: TGTGCCAGCAGCTTGGCGGGGGCAACTGAAGCTTTCTTT. Protein sequence: CASSLAGATEAFF.